This T cell receptor beta chain emerged from a study of monozygotic twins with inflammatory bowel disease. CDR3 size: 14 residues. Germline V CDR1 and CDR2: MGHDK, SYGVNS. The study's findings and limits: The authors note that differing immunosuppressive treatments may have added variability to patient repertoires. T cell subtypes were not distinguishable in this analysis.

Comments on this clonotype: Antigen specificity is unknown.

Researchers used around 3,800 ng of total RNA for each TCR library. TCRdb reprocessed the 5' RACE reads; each CDR3 protein has one entry and no DNA is given. The specimen's table records around 150,000 distinct CDR3 sequences. The specimen was blood. The receptor comes from a human donor with ulcerative colitis or Crohn's disease, or a healthy co-twin of an affected twin (not recorded which). The chain uses TRBV25-1 and TRBJ2-2; without DNA, the TCRdb call of TRBD1 cannot be checked. CDR3 loop: CASSATGSSGELFF.